This T cell receptor (beta chain) was recovered during a study of CD8 T cells in Susac syndrome. An input of about 0.5 to 1 ug of RNA was subjected to reverse transcription using random hexamers. Across 54 Vbeta and 13 Jbeta, TCR beta CDR3 was amplified with immunoSEQ multiplex PCR. MiXCR was run by TCRdb on the immunoSEQ multiplex PCR reads, yielding one entry per CDR3 protein. The sample lists approximately 300,000 distinct CDR3 sequences, about 82% seen once, with 0.21% in the top ten. From blood CD8+ and CD4+ T cells, TCR beta sequences were generated. TEMRA cells were FACS-enriched, while CD8+ and CD4+ T cells were negatively isolated. Trimming pared 6 bases from V and 0 bases from J, leaving 19 bases between. Germline V lookup: CDR1 SGHRS, CDR2 YFSETQ. The CDR3 has 17 residues. Regarding the study as a whole: Only a relatively small number of individuals were included in the TCR sequencing and HLA analysis.

A word on this clonotype: The antigen remains undetermined.

This TCR came from a human donor with multiple sclerosis. The specimen was CD8+ T cells from PBMCs. This sequence joins TRBV5-1 and TRBJ2-1, with D possibly matching TRBD2 (5 bases). CDR3: CASTGGWRASSYNEQFF. CDR3 coding DNA: TGCGCCAGCACTGGTGGGTGGCGGGCCAGCTCCTACAATGAGCAGTTCTTC.